These 21 T cell receptor beta chains share one sample of origin, sequenced in a study of regulatory T cells in long-lasting Graves disease (dated by TCRdb to the early 2020s). Receptors were amplified or captured by multiplex PCR. Reads for this sample came from an Illumina HiSeq 4000. TCR beta libraries were built with iRepertoire HTBI primers and Arm-PCR amplification of CDR3 regions. TCRdb ran its own pipeline on the public reads, namely fastp trimming at Q25 and MiXCR clone calling, and kept in-frame beta chains. CDR3 protein sequences are deduplicated, and each keeps its most common genes and DNA. The sample contains fewer than 600,000 distinct CDR3 sequences, about 20% of them found a single time. The ten largest clones take up about an eighth of the sample. The time point label, as the study defines it: persistent/refractory GD, antithyroid drugs over 5 years with positive TRAb. For both TCR sequencing and RNA sequencing, RNA was extracted from PBMCs in TRIzol.

The sequencing used peripheral blood mononuclear cells (PBMCs), collected when the disease was refractory, from a patient treated with antithyroid drugs. These receptors all stem from a female donor with Graves disease.

Concerning this clonotype: The CDR3 does not end in the conserved phenylalanine or tryptophan, so this is likely a read error. The rearrangement uses TRBV3-1 and TRBJ2-4, with TRBD2 matching over 13 bases. Germline CDR1 reads LGHDT; CDR2 reads YNNKEL (reference sequence). V was clipped by 4 bases and J by 6 bases; unmatched bases: 9. The CDR3 has 17 amino acids. The CDR3 region has the DNA TGTGCCAGCAGCCGAGGACTAGCGGGAGATATGGGAAACATTCAGTACCTC. It translates to CASSRGLAGDMGNIQYL.

The J gene is TRBJ2-1, the V gene TRBV28; 9 bases are shared with TRBD2. CDR1 and CDR2 from the germline V gene are MDHEN and SYDVKM. V lost 3 bases to trimming and J lost 10 bases; unmatched junction nucleotides: 10. This CDR3 is built from 15 residues. Here the CDR3 DNA reads TGTGCCAGCAGTTTGGCTACTAGCGGGTTGGCGGAGCAGTTCTTC. Residues: CASSLATSGLAEQFF.

CDR3 nucleotide sequence: TGTGCCAGCCTCGGGGCAGGGGGCGTGGTGGCTTTCTTT. Translation: CASLGAGGVVAFF. This rearrangement joins TRBV6-1 to TRBJ1-1; TRBD1 matches at 8 bases. This CDR3 is 13 amino acids long. Looked up from germline, CDR1 is MNHNS and CDR2 is SASEGT. V shed 8 bases and J 11 bases; nucleotides not matched to a gene: 13.

This clonotype was picked up a small number of times. The chain combines TRBV20-1 with TRBJ2-5; perhaps TRBD2 as D (5 bases). Germline assignment: CDR1 DFQATT and CDR2 SNEGSKA (reference sequence). The CDR3 is made up of 12 amino acids. With 3 bases removed from V and 5 bases from J, the gap between germline ends came to 10 bases. CDR3 protein: CSASDGGETQYF. CDR3 coding DNA: TGCAGTGCTAGCGACGGCGGGGAGACCCAGTACTTC.

This clonotype appeared a few times. The rearrangement links TRBV6-1 to TRBJ2-7; the D gene is possibly TRBD1 (6 bases). V was pared by 6 bases and J by 2 bases, with 11 bases between. The CDR3 sequence is 13 residues long. Germline V gene data show CDR1 as MNHNS and CDR2 as SASEGT. CDR3 region: CASSPAGAYEQYF. As DNA, the CDR3 is TGTGCCAGCAGCCCGGCAGGGGCCTACGAGCAGTACTTC.

This clonotype was found a few times. V is TRBV6-1 and J is TRBJ1-2, with D possibly matching TRBD1 (5 bases). From germline, CDR1 is MNHNS and CDR2 SASEGT. V was pared by 6 bases and J by 0 bases, with 11 bases between. The CDR3 sequence is 14 residues long. In nucleotides, the CDR3 is TGTGCCAGCAGGGTGGGGACTTCTAACTATGGCTACACCTTC. Its translation: CASRVGTSNYGYTF.

At least ten counts were recorded for this clonotype. The chain is built from TRBV7-9 and TRBJ2-5; D unresolved. V lost 1 base to trimming and J lost 5 bases, with 8 bases between them. Per the germline V gene, CDR1 is SEHNR and CDR2 is FQNEAQ (reference sequence). The CDR3 is made up of 13 amino acids. The CDR3 DNA sequence: TGTGCCAGCAGCTTAGTTTCTCGGGAGACCCAGTACTTC. Translating it yields CASSLVSRETQYF.

This clonotype was seen ten or more times. One end of the junction fails to match germline, which may point to a read error. This chain uses TRBV6-5 with TRBJ1-1; no firm D call. CDR1 is MNHEY, CDR2 SVGAGI, per germline. This CDR3 has 13 amino acids. The CDR3 spells CASRYYSNTEAFF. The CDR3 region has the DNA TGTGCCAGCAGGTACTACAGCAACACTGAAGCTTTCTTT.

This clonotype was observed many times. V and J are TRBV29-1 and TRBJ1-1; perhaps TRBD1 as D (5 bases). Germline CDR1 is SQVTM and CDR2 is ANQGSEA. CDR3 length: 14 amino acids. The V end lost 1 base, the J end lost 5 bases, and 14 bases lay between the germline ends. CDR3 amino acids: CSVEVGGRGTEAFF. The CDR3 coding sequence is TGCAGCGTTGAAGTCGGAGGGCGGGGGACTGAAGCTTTCTTT.

The gene calls are TRBV9 and TRBJ1-2, with D maybe TRBD1 (5 bases). The CDR3 has 12 amino acids. Between the trimmed V and J ends, which lost 3 bases and 7 bases, there was a span of 10 bases. CDR1 and CDR2 from the germline V gene are SGDLS and YYNGEE. CDR3 sequence reads: CASSDWDCGYTF. The CDR3 coding sequence is TGTGCCAGCAGCGATTGGGACTGTGGCTACACCTTC. Drawing the rest from reference TRBV9 and TRBJ1-2, the complete variable domain is DSGVTQTPKHLITATGQRVTLRCSPRSGDLSVYWYQQSLDQGLQFLIQYYNGEERAKGNILERFSAQQFPDLHSELNLSSLELGDSALYFCASSDWDCGYTFGSGTRLTVV.

The chain recombines TRBV28 with TRBJ2-7; 7 bases align to TRBD2. Germline CDR1 reads MDHEN; CDR2 reads SYDVKM. The V segment lost 5 bases and the J segment 0 bases; nucleotides outside the gene matches: 7. The CDR3 is 15 amino acids. CDR3 sequence: CASSPSGSNSYEQYF. CDR3 nucleotides: TGTGCCAGCAGTCCTAGCGGTTCTAACTCCTACGAGCAGTACTTC.

This clonotype was counted only a few times. The rearrangement uses TRBV11-2 and TRBJ2-7; TRBD2 matches at 12 bases. Trimming took 1 base from V and 7 from J; bases not matched to a gene: 11. This CDR3 has 17 residues. Per germline, CDR1 SGHAT and CDR2 FQNNGV. The CDR3 loop reads CASSLGLAGGSRVEQYF. CDR3 in DNA: TGTGCCAGCAGCTTAGGGCTAGCGGGAGGGTCTCGGGTAGAGCAGTACTTC.

The rearrangement links TRBV6-2 or TRBV6-3 to TRBJ2-7; 8 bases line up with TRBD1. V lost 2 bases to trimming and J lost 7 bases; unmatched junction nucleotides: 10. The CDR3 totals 15 residues. Germline V gene lookup returns CDR1 MNHEY and CDR2 SVGEGT. CDR3 nucleotides: TGTGCCAGCAGTTACGCAGAAGGACAGGGAGAAGAGCAGTACTTC. Amino acid sequence: CASSYAEGQGEEQYF.

This clonotype was counted a few times. This chain uses TRBV29-1 with TRBJ2-2; D is undetermined. The CDR3 is made up of 13 amino acids. Germline V gene data show CDR1 as SQVTM and CDR2 as ANQGSEA. V lost 3 bases and J 7 bases, leaving 12 bases between the germline ends. CDR3 in DNA: TGCAGCGTTGAGATTACAGCGAGCGGGGAGCTGTTTTTT. This encodes CSVEITASGELFF.

V and J are TRBV4-2 and TRBJ2-4; no reliable D call. V shed 0 bases and J shed 10 bases, with 13 bases lying between them. Germline CDR1 LGHNA, CDR2 YNFKEQ. The CDR3 has 14 amino acids. CDR3 bases: TGTGCCAGCAGCCAAGATCGTGGGCCCAGGATTCAGTACTTC. Translation: CASSQDRGPRIQYF.

This clonotype has at least ten counts. V is TRBV7-2 and J is TRBJ2-5, with a weak D call TRBD2 (6 bases). The CDR3 contains 14 residues. V was trimmed by 1 base and J by 5 bases, leaving 11 bases between them. Per germline, CDR1 SGHTA and CDR2 FQGNSA. The chain's CDR3 is CASSLVSGLETQYF. The CDR3 DNA is TGTGCCAGCAGCTTAGTTAGCGGCCTGGAGACCCAGTACTTC.

This clonotype was found a few times. V usage is TRBV10-3 and J usage is TRBJ2-5; TRBD2 aligns across 8 bases. From germline, CDR1 is ENHRY and CDR2 SYGVKD. The CDR3 is 14 amino acids. The J segment lost 4 bases and the V segment lost 11 bases, leaving 12 bases of the junction unmatched. The CDR3 sequence: CASGVGLEGETQYF. CDR3 nucleotides: TGTGCCTCCGGCGTGGGACTAGAGGGAGAGACCCAGTACTTC.

This clonotype was counted ten times or more. The chain couples TRBV28 to TRBJ1-5, with 8 bases matching TRBD1. Germline CDR1 reads MDHEN; CDR2 reads SYDVKM. After removal of 6 bases from V and 5 bases from J, the junction contained 6 bases not matched to a gene. This CDR3 is built from 14 residues. The chain's CDR3 is CASSPTGGYQPQHF. The DNA of the CDR3 is TGTGCCAGCAGCCCTACAGGGGGGTATCAGCCCCAGCATTTT.

This clonotype has a count of ten or more. V usage is TRBV28 and J usage is TRBJ2-7; TRBD1 is a possible D gene (5 bases). Germline V gives CDR1 MDHEN, CDR2 SYDVKM. CDR3 size: 15 residues. The V end was cut by 2 bases, the J end by 3 bases, with 14 bases between. CDR3 region: CASSLGNRRNYEQYF. The CDR3 region has the DNA TGTGCCAGCAGTTTAGGAAACAGGCGAAACTACGAGCAGTACTTC.

There are many counts of this clonotype. The chain joins TRBV3-1 to TRBJ1-2; perhaps TRBD1 as D (6 bases). Germline V gives CDR1 LGHDT, CDR2 YNNKEL (reference sequence). This CDR3 is 12 amino acids long. V lost 5 bases, J lost 6 bases, and 10 bases lay in between. In DNA form, the CDR3 reads TGTGCCAGCAGCTACAACAGGGATGGCTACACCTTC. Amino acids: CASSYNRDGYTF.

The chain employs TRBV3-1 and TRBJ2-6, with D possibly being TRBD2 (6 bases). CDR3 size: 16 residues. Germline CDR1 and CDR2: LGHDT and YNNKEL (reference sequence). Trimming shortened V by 1 base and J by 2 bases, and 9 bases separated the two germline ends. Written as DNA, the CDR3 is TGTGCCAGCAGCCAAGTCCGGGGGACTGGGGCCAACGTCCTGACTTTC. Encoded protein: CASSQVRGTGANVLTF.